This entry lists 13 T cell receptor beta chains sequenced from one sample in a study of Ad26.COV2.S vaccination and SARS-CoV-2 variants. Stated treatment: around 19 received Ad26.COV2.S at low or high dose, single or two shots; 5 received placebo; per-sample allocation not given. Sampling was performed 63 days after the first vaccine or placebo injection. Sequencing was performed with immunoSEQ multiplex PCR; in TCRdb, only in-frame clones are kept and a portion is missing. The profile shows 440,000 or so clones, about 90% of them singletons. Sequences were derived from peripheral blood, sampled in a trial of Ad26.COV2.S vaccine versus placebo. These receptor sequences come from a person aged 18-60 years who received the Ad26.COV2.S COVID-19 vaccine or a placebo.

The chain couples TRBV15 to TRBJ2-7; 8 bases match TRBD1. The length of the CDR3 is 14 residues. J gave up 0 bases and V 8 bases, and 6 bases lay outside the gene matches. In germline, CDR1 is LNHNV, CDR2 YYDKDF (reference sequence). For the CDR3, the DNA is TGTGCCACCCGCCGGGACAGGACCTCCTACGAGCAGTACTTC. Its protein product is CATRRDRTSYEQYF.

This sequence joins TRBV4-1 and TRBJ2-7; possibly TRBD1 for D (5 bases). Germline CDR1 MGHRA, CDR2 YSYEKL. V gave up 3 bases and J gave up 6 bases, with 9 bases separating them. The CDR3 is 12 residues long. The CDR3 spells CASSQDTGEQYF. DNA for the CDR3: TGCGCCAGCAGCCAGGACACAGGCGAGCAGTACTTC.

The J gene is TRBJ2-7, the V gene TRBV19, with 11 bases aligning to TRBD1. Germline V gives CDR1 LNHDA, CDR2 SQIVND (reference sequence). The CDR3 runs to 14 residues. V lost 3 bases to trimming and J lost 2 bases; unmatched junction nucleotides: 0. CDR3 sequence (DNA): TGTGCCAGTAGTATGGGACAGGGGGCCTACGAGCAGTACTTC. This encodes CASSMGQGAYEQYF.

The CDR3 is CASSLVAGTSGRGELFF. The CDR3 DNA is TGTGCCAGCAGTTTAGTGGCCGGGACTAGCGGGAGGGGGGAGCTGTTTTTT. The chain recombines TRBV27 with TRBJ2-2, with 15 bases identical to TRBD2. Unmatched junction bases numbered 6, after V lost 2 bases and J lost 8 bases. Germline-derived CDR1 and CDR2 are MNHEY and SMNVEV (reference sequence). CDR3 size: 17 residues.

The V gene is TRBV18, the J gene TRBJ1-5, with D unresolved. Germline V gene data show CDR1 as KGHSH and CDR2 as LQKENI. This CDR3 spans 15 amino acids. V was cut by 6 bases and J by 3 bases, with 15 bases left in between. This chain's CDR3 is CASSLGGSNNQPQHF. DNA of the CDR3: TGTGCCAGCTCCCTTGGAGGGTCCAACAATCAGCCCCAGCATTTT. The full variable domain, with the rest looked up from reference TRBV18 and TRBJ1-5, is NAGVMQNPRHLVRRRGQEARLRCSPMKGHSHVYWYRQLPEEGLKFMVYLQKENIIDESGMPKERFSAEFPKEGPSILRIQQVVRGDSAAYFCASSLGGSNNQPQHFGDGTRLSIL.

The chain couples TRBV28 to TRBJ2-1; D might be TRBD1 (6 bases). Deletions cut 6 bases from V and 7 bases from J, with 16 bases between. This CDR3 comprises 14 residues. The germline V gene encodes CDR1 MDHEN and CDR2 SYDVKM. In DNA form, the CDR3 reads TGTGCCAGCAGGGCTGACAGGTTGCAAAATGAGCAGTTCTTC. Translation gives CASRADRLQNEQFF.

This clone was counted between two and nine times. The genes are TRBV3-1 (or the pseudogene TRBV3-2) and TRBJ2-1, with TRBD2 matching 13 bases. The CDR3 totals 16 residues. Germline CDR1 and CDR2: LGHDT and YNNKEL (reference sequence). J gave up 3 bases and V 4 bases, and 3 bases lay outside the gene matches. CDR3 DNA: TGTGCCAGCAGCCTGACTAGCGGGAGGTACTACAATGAGCAGTTCTTC. Amino acids: CASSLTSGRYYNEQFF.

The V gene is TRBV7-2, the J gene TRBJ2-3, with D maybe TRBD2 (7 bases). V was cut by 5 bases and J by 3 bases, with 18 bases left in between. The CDR3 runs to 16 residues. Germline lookup yields CDR1 SGHTA and CDR2 FQGNSA. As DNA, the CDR3 is TGTGCCAGCAGCCCCCTTTCGGGGGGCGGGACAGATACGCAGTATTTT. It is translated as CASSPLSGGGTDTQYF.

This clone was seen a single time. The chain has TRBV19 and TRBJ2-1, with a tentative D call TRBD1 (6 bases). From germline, CDR1 is LNHDA and CDR2 SQIVND (reference sequence). There are 17 residues in the CDR3. V was trimmed by 6 bases and J by 6 bases, leaving 24 bases between them. CDR3 nucleotides: TGTGCCAGTAGCCCAATGAGAGGGGGTACGTGGCCCAATGAGCAGTTCTTC. Translated: CASSPMRGGTWPNEQFF.

On this clone: Other DNA variants within this sample encode the same CDR3. This rearrangement joins TRBV9 to TRBJ2-7; D assignment may be TRBD1 or TRBD2 (6 bases each). The CDR3 is 14 residues long. The germline CDR1 and CDR2 sequences are SGDLS and YYNGEE. Trimming shortened V by 0 bases and J by 4 bases, and 11 bases separated the two germline ends. The CDR3 sequence: CASSVAEGGYEQYF. The CDR3, as DNA: TGTGCCAGCAGCGTAGCGGAGGGGGGATACGAGCAGTACTTC. The full variable domain, completed using reference TRBV9 and TRBJ2-7, is DSGVTQTPKHLITATGQRVTLRCSPRSGDLSVYWYQQSLDQGLQFLIQYYNGEERAKGNILERFSAQQFPDLHSELNLSSLELGDSALYFCASSVAEGGYEQYFGPGTRLTVT.

The rearrangement links TRBV25-1 to TRBJ1-2, with D perhaps TRBD1 (6 bases). The V end lost 4 bases, the J end lost 13 bases, and 13 bases lay between the germline ends. CDR1 and CDR2 (germline): MGHDK, SYGVNS. This CDR3 region has 11 residues. The CDR3 DNA is TGTGCCAGCAGTGTCGGGACATACAGCACCTTC. It yields the protein CASSVGTYSTF.

The chain links TRBV7-7 to TRBJ2-5; 8 positions agree with TRBD1. The CDR3 extends over 13 amino acids. Trimming at V came to 4 bases and at J to 4 bases, leaving 2 bases not matched to a gene. Looked up from germline, CDR1 is SSHAT and CDR2 is FNYEAQ (reference sequence). The CDR3 DNA follows: TGTGCCAGCAGCTCAGGGGGCTTAGAGACCCAGTACTTC. As protein: CASSSGGLETQYF.

This clone was picked up one time. This chain joins TRBV7-3 and TRBJ2-7, with TRBD1 identical over 9 bases. The CDR3 loop spans 13 amino acids. V lost 5 bases to trimming and J lost 5 bases; unmatched junction nucleotides: 4. Germline V gene lookup returns CDR1 SGHTA and CDR2 FQGTGA. For the CDR3, the DNA is TGTGCCAGCAGCGTACAGGGGGCTGACGAGCAGTACTTC. Translation: CASSVQGADEQYF.